These 24 T cell receptor beta chains were all obtained from the same sample, sequenced in a study of blood T cell repertoires in COVID-19. TCRdb's table, derived via immunoSEQ multiplex PCR, lists solely in-frame clones and lacks some. The sample lists approximately 200,000 clones, more than 65% seen once, with roughly 2.3% in the top ten. What was sequenced was peripheral blood. These receptors all come from a woman aged 60-75 years with acute or convalescent COVID-19.

The chain has TRBV7-6 and TRBJ2-7, with D maybe TRBD2 (5 bases). The length of the CDR3 is 13 residues. The germline V and J ends were trimmed by 1 base and 3 bases, with 7 bases remaining between them. Germline CDR1 reads SGHVS; CDR2 reads FNYEAQ. CDR3: CASSLGGDYEQYF. The CDR3 nucleotides are TGTGCCAGCAGCTTAGGGGGAGACTACGAGCAGTACTTC.

The chain uses TRBV11-2 and TRBJ1-1; D call uncertain. The CDR3 has 13 amino acids. The V and J ends lost 6 bases and 2 bases respectively, with 10 bases between them. The germline CDR1 and CDR2 sequences are SGHAT and FQNNGV. The CDR3 reads CASSRRPNTEAFF. CDR3 nucleotides: TGTGCCAGCAGTCGGAGACCTAACACTGAAGCTTTCTTT.

The chain combines TRBV6-5 with TRBJ1-2; D perhaps matches TRBD1 (6 bases). V lost 6 bases to trimming and J lost 8 bases, with 16 bases between them. Germline CDR1 is MNHEY and CDR2 is SVGAGI. The CDR3 length is 13 residues. In DNA, the CDR3 is TGTGCCAGCAGGAAGGAGACAGGTTCGGGCTACACCTTC. Amino acids: CASRKETGSGYTF.

The chain carries TRBV5-1 and TRBJ1-1; 8 nucleotides agree with TRBD1. The CDR3 runs to 16 residues. The germline CDR1 and CDR2 sequences are SGHRS and YFSETQ. V lost 3 bases and J lost 0; bases outside the gene matches: 7. This chain's CDR3 is CASSYGQGRMNTEAFF. The CDR3, as DNA: TGCGCCAGCAGCTACGGACAGGGCCGTATGAACACTGAAGCTTTCTTT.

A note on this clone: Other DNA sequences in the sample encode the same CDR3. The CDR3 sequence: CASSFNYNSPLHF. The CDR3 DNA reads as TGTGCCAGCAGTTTCAACTATAATTCACCCCTCCACTTT. The chain links TRBV27 to TRBJ1-6, with D uncertain. The CDR3 totals 13 residues. In germline, CDR1 is MNHEY, CDR2 SMNVEV (reference sequence). Trimming cost V 3 bases and J 3 bases, with 3 bases left between them.

This chain joins TRBV7-9 and TRBJ1-3; 8 bases line up with TRBD1. Germline trimming cut 3 bases from V and 3 bases from J; bases unmatched to any gene: 10. CDR1 is SEHNR, CDR2 FQNEAQ, per germline (reference sequence). The CDR3 is 17 residues long. This CDR3 is CASSLTVRTGLGNTIYF. CDR3 in DNA: TGTGCCAGCAGCTTGACTGTGCGGACAGGGCTTGGAAACACCATATATTTT.

The chain employs TRBV5-1 and TRBJ2-4, with 8 nucleotides matching TRBD1. Germline V gives CDR1 SGHRS, CDR2 YFSETQ. V lost 0 bases and J lost 8; bases outside the gene matches: 19. The CDR3 contains 19 residues. CDR3 protein: CASSLAGDRTAATGDIQYF. The CDR3 coding sequence is TGCGCCAGCAGCTTGGCCGGGGACAGGACGGCAGCAACCGGGGACATTCAGTACTTC.

Of note for this clone: One junction end disagrees with the germline gene, perhaps due to a read error. This sequence joins TRBV7-7 and TRBJ2-1; weak D call: TRBD2 (5 bases). The CDR3 is 16 residues long. The germline V gene encodes CDR1 SSHAT and CDR2 FNYEAQ (reference sequence). In nucleotides, the CDR3 is TGTGCTAGCAGCCAAGGACTCTGGAGCTCCTACAATGAGCAGTTCTTC. Translated, it gives CASSQGLWSSYNEQFF. The variable domain in full, completed from reference TRBV7-7 and TRBJ2-1, reads GAGVSQSPRYKVTKRGQDVTLRCDPISSHATLYWYQQALGQGPEFLTYFNYEAQPDKSGLPSDRFSAERPEGSISTLTIQRTEQRDSAMYRCASSQGLWSSYNEQFFGPGTRLTVL.

The gene calls are TRBV6-2 or TRBV6-3 and TRBJ1-2; D not resolved. V gave up 4 bases and J gave up 4 bases, with 16 bases separating them. Germline V gene sequence: CDR1 MNHEY, CDR2 SVGEGT. The CDR3 runs 15 residues. CDR3 nucleotides: TGTGCCAGCAGTTCTGGCGGGCGTTCTATCTATGGCTACACCTTC. Amino acid sequence: CASSSGGRSIYGYTF.

This clone was seen only a few times. The CDR3 nucleotides read TGTGCCAGCAGGGACAGGGGCTCCTATAATTCACCCCTCCACTTT. It is translated as CASRDRGSYNSPLHF. The chain carries TRBV4-2 and TRBJ1-6, with 9 positions matching TRBD1. Germline trimming cut 6 bases from V and 0 bases from J; bases unmatched to any gene: 0. Looked up from germline, CDR1 is LGHNA and CDR2 is YNFKEQ. The CDR3 extends over 15 amino acids.

The chain couples TRBV7-3 to TRBJ2-1, with 8 bases identical to TRBD2. The CDR3 length is 17 residues. Per the germline V gene, CDR1 is SGHTA and CDR2 is FQGTGA. V was pared by 4 bases and J by 3 bases, with 11 bases of the junction left unmatched. The DNA of the CDR3 is TGTGCCAGCAGCTCCCGCTCGGGAGGGTTAAACTACAATGAGCAGTTCTTC. Translation: CASSSRSGGLNYNEQFF.

The chain joins TRBV28 to TRBJ1-2; the D gene is possibly TRBD1 (6 bases). The V end was cut by 7 bases, the J end by 8 bases, with 23 bases between. Germline V gene sequence: CDR1 MDHEN, CDR2 SYDVKM. This CDR3 has 15 amino acids. CDR3 sequence (DNA): TGTGCCAGCATGGAGACAGGCCGAAGTCAGTTAGGCTACACCTTC. Its protein is CASMETGRSQLGYTF.

This chain connects TRBV6-2 or TRBV6-3 to TRBJ1-5; 7 bases map to TRBD1. V lost 2 bases, J lost 6 bases, and 4 bases stayed unmatched. Germline-derived CDR1 and CDR2 are MNHEY and SVGEGT. The CDR3 runs to 14 residues. The CDR3 sequence: CASSYDRDRQPQHF. The CDR3 coding sequence is TGTGCCAGCAGTTACGACAGGGATCGTCAGCCCCAGCATTTT.

The V and J genes are TRBV18 and TRBJ1-5; D not resolved. Germline lookup yields CDR1 KGHSH and CDR2 LQKENI. Trimming stripped 3 bases from V and 7 bases from J, with 13 bases between. The CDR3 has 14 amino acids. The CDR3 nucleotides are TGTGCCAGCTCACCGGAAGGAGGTTTGCAGCCCCAGCATTTT. This sequence encodes CASSPEGGLQPQHF.

This sequence joins TRBV7-6 and TRBJ2-3; 14 nucleotides align to TRBD2. This CDR3 is built from 17 residues. Germline-derived CDR1 and CDR2 are SGHVS and FNYEAQ. Germline trimming cut 3 bases from V and 4 bases from J; bases unmatched to any gene: 6. Here the CDR3 reads CASSLTSGGAVADTQYF. DNA for the CDR3: TGTGCCAGCAGCTTGACTAGCGGGGGGGCCGTTGCAGATACGCAGTATTTT.

The chain recombines TRBV5-1 with TRBJ2-1, with D perhaps TRBD2 (5 bases). The CDR3 is 14 amino acids. V shed 4 bases and J shed 1 base, with 9 bases lying between them. Germline CDR1 and CDR2: SGHRS and YFSETQ. The CDR3 DNA sequence: TGCGCCAGCAGCCCCGGGAATTCCTACAATGAGCAGTTCTTC. Translated, it gives CASSPGNSYNEQFF.

The chain has TRBV19 and TRBJ1-2, with D uncertain. The CDR3 is made up of 15 amino acids. Germline values: CDR1 LNHDA, CDR2 SQIVND (reference sequence). Trimming removed 1 base at V and 2 bases at J, with 11 bases between. The CDR3 sequence: CASSIVGVTNYGYTF. CDR3 sequence (DNA): TGTGCCAGTAGTATAGTCGGAGTAACGAACTATGGCTACACCTTC.

V and J are TRBV4-1 and TRBJ2-1; 7 nucleotides line up with TRBD2. CDR1 is MGHRA, CDR2 YSYEKL, per germline. The CDR3 is 17 residues long. V trimming: 0 bases; J trimming: 4 bases; junction bases outside the gene matches: 9. CDR3: CASSQDPPGGLYNEQFF. The CDR3, as DNA: TGCGCCAGCAGCCAAGATCCTCCCGGGGGACTATACAATGAGCAGTTCTTC.

This clone was seen a few times. This chain connects TRBV19 to TRBJ2-2; 7 bases agree with TRBD2. Germline CDR1 reads LNHDA; CDR2 reads SQIVND (reference sequence). V lost 4 bases and J lost 5; bases outside the gene matches: 7. There are 15 residues in the CDR3. DNA of the CDR3: TGTGCCAGTAGTAAAGCGGGGTCTGGTACCGGGGAGCTGTTTTTT. This translates into CASSKAGSGTGELFF.

In DNA, the CDR3 is TGTGCCAGCAGCAGCGGACAGGCGGCGAACATCTATGGCTACACCTTC. Translated: CASSSGQAANIYGYTF. This sequence joins TRBV5-8 and TRBJ1-2; 7 bases line up with TRBD1. Germline loops: CDR1 SGHTS, CDR2 YDEGEE. The CDR3 contains 16 residues. The trim removed 4 bases at V and 4 bases at J, leaving 13 bases unmatched.

The CDR3 sequence: CASSREVDYGYTF. In nucleotides, the CDR3 is TGTGCCAGCAGTAGGGAGGTGGACTATGGCTACACCTTC. The chain couples TRBV6-5 to TRBJ1-2; D gene unclear. The CDR3 totals 13 residues. CDR1 and CDR2 from the germline V gene are MNHEY and SVGAGI. V was shortened by 5 bases and J by 3 bases, with 10 bases between the two germline ends.

The chain uses TRBV4-1 and TRBJ2-7; D perhaps matches TRBD2 (7 bases). CDR1 is MGHRA, CDR2 YSYEKL, per germline. This CDR3 region has 19 residues. V shed 0 bases and J shed 3 bases, with 24 bases lying between them. The CDR3 region has the DNA TGCGCCAGCAGCCAAGATCCCAGTTTGGGGGGGGCTTACAGCTACGAGCAGTACTTC. As protein: CASSQDPSLGGAYSYEQYF.

The chain recombines TRBV6-2 or TRBV6-3 with TRBJ1-1; D remains unclear. The ends were cut back, 2 bases at V and 1 base at J, with 11 bases in the middle. The germline V gene encodes CDR1 MNHEY and CDR2 SVGEGT. CDR3 size: 15 residues. CDR3 region: CASSYRGSGNTEAFF. Here the CDR3 DNA reads TGTGCCAGCAGTTACCGGGGTTCAGGGAACACTGAAGCTTTCTTT.

V is TRBV14 and J is TRBJ2-7; maybe TRBD1 (5 bases). V dropped 2 bases and J dropped 2 bases, with 10 bases sitting between them. The CDR3 sequence is 14 residues long. Germline values: CDR1 SGHDN, CDR2 FVKESK. CDR3 nucleotide sequence: TGTGCCAGCAGCCAACTTTCAGGGACCTACGAGCAGTACTTC. This encodes CASSQLSGTYEQYF.